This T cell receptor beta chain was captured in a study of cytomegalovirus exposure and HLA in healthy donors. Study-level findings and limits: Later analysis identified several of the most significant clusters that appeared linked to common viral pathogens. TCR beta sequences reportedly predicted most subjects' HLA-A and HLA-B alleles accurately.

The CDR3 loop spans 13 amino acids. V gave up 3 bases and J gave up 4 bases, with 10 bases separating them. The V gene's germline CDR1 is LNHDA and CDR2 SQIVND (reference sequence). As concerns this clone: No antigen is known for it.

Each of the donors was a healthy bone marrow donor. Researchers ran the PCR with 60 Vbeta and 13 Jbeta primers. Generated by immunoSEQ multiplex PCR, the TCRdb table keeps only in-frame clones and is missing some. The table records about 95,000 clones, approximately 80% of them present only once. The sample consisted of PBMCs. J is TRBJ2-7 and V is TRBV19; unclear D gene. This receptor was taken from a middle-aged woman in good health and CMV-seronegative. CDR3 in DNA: TGTGCCAGTAGTATCACAGTTGGGTACGAGCAGTACTTC. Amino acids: CASSITVGYEQYF.